One sample yielded the 21 T cell receptor beta chains listed below, sequenced in a study of response to subunit inactivated influenza vaccine. One entry per CDR3 protein results from TCRdb running MiXCR on the RT-PCR reads. The sample has roughly 550,000 distinct CDR3 sequences; 20% to 25% are singletons. These data are also associated with another study on T cells expressing NK-cell markers. That investigation notes: Synthesis of TCR beta cDNA relied on 5'RACE template switching carrying UMIs.

This sample comprised CD4+ T cells sorted from PBMCs, obtained roughly 12 days after vaccination. The source of these receptors is a man aged 50 or older who received an inactivated influenza vaccine.

This clonotype was detected ten times or more. This sequence joins TRBV29-1 and TRBJ2-2; D gene ambiguous. Trimming removed 7 bases from V and 5 bases from J, with 14 bases in between. Germline V lookup: CDR1 SQVTM, CDR2 ANQGSEA. The CDR3 is 13 amino acids. CDR3 loop: CSARLDLTGELFF. Written as DNA, the CDR3 is TGCAGCGCCCGCCTGGATCTTACCGGGGAGCTGTTTTTT.

This clonotype was counted a few times. The chain links TRBV20-1 to TRBJ2-7, with 7 bases fitting TRBD1. V lost 4 bases, J lost 3 bases, and 9 bases stayed unmatched. The CDR3 is made up of 14 amino acids. Germline V gene sequence: CDR1 DFQATT, CDR2 SNEGSKA (reference sequence). The CDR3 DNA follows: TGCAGTGCTACCCCAAGGGGGCTGGTCTACGAGCAGTACTTC. As protein: CSATPRGLVYEQYF.

The sample holds a few counts of this clonotype. The chain carries TRBV3-1 and TRBJ1-2; the D gene is possibly TRBD1 (5 bases). The CDR3 length is 14 residues. V dropped 4 bases and J dropped 5 bases, with 14 bases sitting between them. Looked up from germline, CDR1 is LGHDT and CDR2 is YNNKEL (reference sequence). CDR3 nucleotides: TGTGCCAGCAGCCCCCGGGACGGCTTGTATGGCTACACCTTC. Protein: CASSPRDGLYGYTF.

The chain uses TRBV28 and TRBJ2-1, with 9 positions matching TRBD2. This CDR3 has 17 residues. The germline V gene has CDR1 MDHEN and CDR2 SYDVKM. V shed 5 bases, J shed 7 bases, and the junction held 15 bases outside the gene matches. The CDR3 here is CASSPPLARGGRNEQFF. The CDR3 DNA follows: TGTGCCAGCAGTCCACCCTTAGCGCGGGGGGGCCGTAATGAGCAGTTCTTC.

This chain links TRBV6-5 with TRBJ1-3, with a possible D match to TRBD1 (5 bases). The CDR3 extends over 15 amino acids. Germline V gene data show CDR1 as MNHEY and CDR2 as SVGAGI. The V and J ends lost 2 bases and 0 bases respectively, with 8 bases between them. The DNA of the CDR3 is TGTGCCAGCAGTTACCTTACAGGCTCTGGAAACACCATATATTTT. Protein: CASSYLTGSGNTIYF.

This clonotype was detected a few times. The chain joins TRBV7-2 to TRBJ2-7; D may be TRBD2 (6 bases). The CDR3 sequence is 14 residues long. The V and J ends lost 0 bases and 3 bases respectively, with 9 bases between them. Germline V gene data show CDR1 as SGHTA and CDR2 as FQGNSA. CDR3 sequence (DNA): TGTGCCAGCAGCTTAGCGCTGGGGGGCTACGAGCAGTACTTC. It translates to CASSLALGGYEQYF.

The chain uses TRBV5-6 and TRBJ2-7; D gene ambiguous. Germline lookup yields CDR1 SGHDT and CDR2 YYEEEE. The ends were cut back, 0 bases at V and 0 bases at J, with 7 bases in the middle. This CDR3 has 14 residues. Here the CDR3 reads CASSLGPNSYEQYF. DNA for the CDR3: TGTGCCAGCAGCTTGGGCCCTAACTCCTACGAGCAGTACTTC.

The V gene is TRBV4-2, the J gene TRBJ2-5; no clear D gene. V lost 0 bases to trimming and J lost 2 bases, with 10 bases between them. The germline gives CDR1 LGHNA, CDR2 YNFKEQ. This CDR3 is built from 15 residues. The CDR3 here is CASSQEMDAQETQYF. The CDR3 nucleotides read TGTGCCAGCAGCCAAGAGATGGACGCACAAGAGACCCAGTACTTC.

V is TRBV5-1 and J is TRBJ2-1, with D perhaps assigned TRBD1 or TRBD2 (5 bases each). From germline, CDR1 is SGHRS and CDR2 YFSETQ. This CDR3 has 14 residues. V was clipped by 0 bases and J by 5 bases, with 9 bases between them. The CDR3 region is CASSLGGDHNEQFF. CDR3 coding DNA: TGCGCCAGCAGCTTGGGAGGGGACCACAATGAGCAGTTCTTC. The variable domain in full, completed from reference TRBV5-1 and TRBJ2-1, reads KAGVTQTPRYLIKTRGQQVTLSCSPISGHRSVSWYQQTPGQGLQFLFEYFSETQRNKGNFPGRFSGRQFSNSRSEMNVSTLELGDSALYLCASSLGGDHNEQFFGPGTRLTVL.

This clonotype was seen only a few times. V gene TRBV11-2 combines with J gene TRBJ1-2; no reliable D call. CDR3 length equals 12 residues. CDR1 is SGHAT and CDR2 is FQNNGV in the germline V gene. V was pared by 4 bases and J by 3 bases, with 6 bases between. CDR3 nucleotides: TGTGCCAGCAGCTCGCGGGACTATGGCTACACCTTC. Its protein is CASSSRDYGYTF.

This clonotype was observed a few times. The chain combines TRBV28 with TRBJ1-1; D unresolved. V lost 1 base and J 4 bases, leaving 10 bases between the germline ends. Germline CDR1 is MDHEN and CDR2 is SYDVKM. The length of the CDR3 is 14 residues. Written as DNA, the CDR3 is TGTGCCAGCAGTTTATCTATGGGTTCCACTGAAGCTTTCTTT. Protein: CASSLSMGSTEAFF.

This rearrangement joins TRBV18 to TRBJ2-7, with a weak D call TRBD1 (6 bases). V was shortened by 1 base and J by 5 bases, with 12 bases between the two germline ends. CDR1 is KGHSH and CDR2 is LQKENI in the germline V gene. CDR3 size: 14 residues. The CDR3, as DNA: TGTGCCAGCTCACCACGACAGGTGGGAGACGAGCAGTACTTC. This sequence encodes CASSPRQVGDEQYF.

Ten or more counts support this clonotype. V and J are TRBV12-3 or TRBV12-4 and TRBJ1-1, with D perhaps TRBD1 (5 bases). V was clipped by 3 bases and J by 7 bases, with 12 bases between them. This CDR3 is built from 13 residues. The CDR3 nucleotides read TGTGCCAGCAGTTTTGGGGGAAAACTTGAAGCTTTCTTT. Translation gives CASSFGGKLEAFF.

This chain links TRBV6-5 with TRBJ1-1; no reliable D call. CDR1 is MNHEY, CDR2 SVGAGI, per germline. This CDR3 has 15 residues. Trimming pared 4 bases from V and 1 base from J, leaving 13 bases between. The CDR3 protein is CASSSGWTANTEAFF. Here the CDR3 DNA reads TGTGCCAGCAGTTCGGGTTGGACGGCGAACACTGAAGCTTTCTTT.

V gene TRBV15 combines with J gene TRBJ2-3; D uncertain. Trimming removed 0 bases from V and 5 bases from J, with 6 bases in between. Germline V gene sequence: CDR1 LNHNV, CDR2 YYDKDF (reference sequence). There are 13 residues in the CDR3. The chain's CDR3 is CATSRDRRDTQYF. The CDR3 nucleotides read TGTGCCACCAGCAGAGATCGGAGAGATACGCAGTATTTT.

The chain is built from TRBV7-2 and TRBJ2-3; 11 positions match TRBD2. There are 16 residues in the CDR3. Looked up from germline, CDR1 is SGHTA and CDR2 is FQGNSA. The trim removed 7 bases at V and 1 base at J, leaving 7 bases unmatched. CDR3 residues: CASNALAGAGTDTQYF. CDR3 nucleotide sequence: TGTGCCAGCAACGCACTAGCGGGGGCCGGCACAGATACGCAGTATTTT.

This chain joins TRBV11-2 and TRBJ2-1; 14 bases align to TRBD2. The trim removed 5 bases at V and 10 bases at J, leaving 10 bases unmatched. Looked up from germline, CDR1 is SGHAT and CDR2 is FQNNGV. The CDR3 sequence is 16 residues long. In DNA, the CDR3 is TGTGCCAGCAGCCCTCGGACTAGCGGGAGGATAGAAGAGCAGTTCTTC. Protein product: CASSPRTSGRIEEQFF.

This clonotype has more than one count but fewer than ten. This CDR3 reads CASSIGGTGELFF. The CDR3 nucleotides read TGTGCCAGCAGCATAGGGGGCACCGGGGAGCTGTTTTTT. The genes are TRBV12-3 or TRBV12-4 and TRBJ2-2, with a weak D call TRBD1 (6 bases). Trimming removed 6 bases at V and 4 bases at J, with 9 bases between. The CDR3 length is 13 residues.

In its sample, this clonotype was seen many times. V and J are TRBV5-1 and TRBJ2-1; 10 nucleotides line up with TRBD2. The CDR3 totals 17 residues. The germline gives CDR1 SGHRS, CDR2 YFSETQ. The V gene end was trimmed by 0 bases and the J gene end by 3 bases; junction bases not matched to a gene: 6. CDR3 in DNA: TGCGCCAGCAGCTTGGCCGCGGCTAGCGGGGGCTACAATGAGCAGTTCTTC. It encodes CASSLAAASGGYNEQFF.

The rearrangement links TRBV4-2 to TRBJ2-1; 9 bases align to TRBD1. J was trimmed by 5 bases and V by 1 base; bases with no gene match: 3. The CDR3 sequence is 15 residues long. Germline V lookup: CDR1 LGHNA, CDR2 YNFKEQ. This CDR3 is CASSQGDREDNEQFF. DNA of the CDR3: TGTGCCAGCAGCCAAGGGGACAGGGAAGACAATGAGCAGTTCTTC.

This clonotype was detected only a few times. The rearrangement uses TRBV29-1 and TRBJ1-1; tentatively, D is TRBD1 (5 bases). Germline loops: CDR1 SQVTM, CDR2 ANQGSEA. Between the trimmed V and J ends, which lost 0 bases and 2 bases, there was a span of 13 bases. The CDR3 has 15 residues. The CDR3 reads CSVEDRGRVNTEAFF. DNA for the CDR3: TGCAGCGTTGAAGATCGGGGCAGGGTAAACACTGAAGCTTTCTTT.